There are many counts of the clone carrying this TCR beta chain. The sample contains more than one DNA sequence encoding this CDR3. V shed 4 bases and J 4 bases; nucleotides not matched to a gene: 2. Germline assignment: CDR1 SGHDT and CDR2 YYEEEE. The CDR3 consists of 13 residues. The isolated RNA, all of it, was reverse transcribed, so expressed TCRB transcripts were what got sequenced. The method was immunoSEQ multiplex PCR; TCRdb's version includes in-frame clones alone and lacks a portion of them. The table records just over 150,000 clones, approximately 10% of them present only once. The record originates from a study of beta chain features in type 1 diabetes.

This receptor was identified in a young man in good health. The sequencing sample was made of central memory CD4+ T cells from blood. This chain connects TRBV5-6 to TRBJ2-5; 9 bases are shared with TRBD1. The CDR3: CASSRTGAETQYF. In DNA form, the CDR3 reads TGTGCCAGCAGCCGGACAGGGGCAGAGACCCAGTACTTC.